The next 29 T cell receptor beta chains were all read from a single sample in a study of early T cells in non-severe SARS-CoV-2 infection. In TCRdb, the 5' RACE reads were re-called with MiXCR into one record per CDR3 protein. The data contain about 36,000 distinct CDR3 sequences, approximately 6.6% of them singletons. Sequencing used whole blood, obtained at baseline. The source is an adult who was a healthcare worker with PCR-confirmed SARS-CoV-2 infection or an uninfected control (not recorded which).

This clonotype was detected ten times or more. The genes are TRBV3-1 and TRBJ1-3; 7 nucleotides line up with TRBD1. With 1 base clipped from V and 4 bases from J, the junction kept 7 bases outside the gene matches. Germline V gene lookup returns CDR1 LGHDT and CDR2 YNNKEL (reference sequence). This CDR3 contains 16 residues. Here the CDR3 DNA reads TGTGCCAGCAGCCAAGGCGGACAGGTGGGAGGAAACACCATATATTTT. Translated, it gives CASSQGGQVGGNTIYF.

This clonotype appeared many times. The chain combines TRBV27 with TRBJ1-2, with TRBD1 as a possible D gene (5 bases). CDR1 MNHEY and CDR2 SMNVEV come from the germline V gene (reference sequence). This CDR3 is 13 amino acids long. V was pared by 6 bases and J by 6 bases, with 14 bases between. Here the CDR3 reads CASSRPGSNGYTF. The CDR3 DNA follows: TGTGCCAGCAGCCGCCCAGGGTCTAATGGCTACACCTTC.

The chain links TRBV6-6 to TRBJ2-1; D perhaps matches TRBD2 (6 bases). The V and J ends lost 0 bases and 5 bases respectively, with 8 bases between them. Germline lookup yields CDR1 MNHNY and CDR2 SVGAGI (reference sequence). The CDR3 is 14 amino acids. CDR3 in DNA: TGTGCCAGCAGTTACTCCCCGGGGGACAATGAGCAGTTCTTC. It is translated as CASSYSPGDNEQFF.

This clonotype came up a few times. V and J are TRBV7-9 and TRBJ1-1; the match to TRBD1 covers 7 bases. Germline trimming cut 5 bases from V and 1 base from J; bases unmatched to any gene: 4. Per the germline V gene, CDR1 is SEHNR and CDR2 is FQNEAQ (reference sequence). This CDR3 comprises 14 residues. The CDR3 DNA reads as TGTGCCAGCAGCACGTGGACAGGGAACACTGAAGCTTTCTTT. Translating gives CASSTWTGNTEAFF. Variable domain in full (rest from reference TRBV7-9 and TRBJ1-1): DTGVSQNPRHKITKRGQNVTFRCDPISEHNRLYWYRQTLGQGPEFLTYFQNEAQLEKSRLLSDRFSAERPKGSFSTLEIQRTEQGDSAMYLCASSTWTGNTEAFFGQGTRLTVV.

This clonotype occurred a few times. The chain employs TRBV3-1 and TRBJ1-6; D not certain. CDR3 length: 16 amino acids. Trimming shortened V by 4 bases and J by 3 bases, and 13 bases separated the two germline ends. The germline CDR1 and CDR2 sequences are LGHDT and YNNKEL (reference sequence). The CDR3 region is CASSPRGASYNSPLHF. The CDR3 bases are TGTGCCAGCAGCCCCCGTGGAGCAAGCTATAATTCACCCCTCCACTTT.

This clonotype was seen a few times. J is TRBJ2-1 and V is TRBV11-2; D call uncertain. Trimming stripped 5 bases from V and 9 bases from J, with 11 bases between. This CDR3 comprises 12 residues. Looked up from germline, CDR1 is SGHAT and CDR2 is FQNNGV. CDR3 sequence: CASSPNTGEQFF. CDR3 coding DNA: TGTGCCAGCAGCCCCAATACGGGTGAGCAGTTCTTC. The variable domain in full, with the rest retrieved from reference TRBV11-2 and TRBJ2-1, is EAGVAQSPRYKIIEKRQSVAFWCNPISGHATLYWYQQILGQGPKLLIQFQNNGVVDDSQLPKDRFSAERLKGVDSTLKIQPAKLEDSAVYLCASSPNTGEQFFGPGTRLTVL.

V usage is TRBV20-1 and J usage is TRBJ2-3; either TRBD1 or TRBD2 may fit D (8 bases each). V was trimmed by 4 bases and J by 5 bases, leaving 19 bases between them. The germline gives CDR1 DFQATT, CDR2 SNEGSKA (reference sequence). The CDR3 is 15 amino acids. CDR3 nucleotides: TGCAGTGCTAATCTCATAGCGGGACAGGTAGATACGCAGTATTTT. Its translation is CSANLIAGQVDTQYF.

This clonotype was counted between two and nine times. The chain uses TRBV5-1 and TRBJ2-1, with D possibly being TRBD2 (5 bases). Germline loops: CDR1 SGHRS, CDR2 YFSETQ. The CDR3 contains 12 residues. V shed 6 bases and J shed 9 bases, with 13 bases lying between them. The CDR3 nucleotides are TGCGCCAGCACCGGGGTTTCGAGTGAGCAGTTCTTC. Its translation is CASTGVSSEQFF.

This clonotype was observed a few times. At one end the junction does not follow the germline gene, possibly because of a read error. V usage is TRBV9 and J usage is TRBJ1-1; TRBD1 is a possible D gene (5 bases). This CDR3 spans 15 amino acids. Germline V gives CDR1 SGDLS, CDR2 YYNGEE. DNA for the CDR3: TGTGCCAGCAGCGTAGGATCCTGGGCAGGGTATGAAGTTTTCTTT. As protein: CASSVGSWAGYEVFF.

V and J are TRBV11-2 and TRBJ1-1; D not certain. The CDR3 runs to 12 residues. V lost 3 bases and J lost 7, with 9 bases in between. CDR1 is SGHAT and CDR2 is FQNNGV in the germline V gene. The CDR3 nucleotides read TGTGCCAGCAGCTTGGGAGGGATTGAAGCTTTCTTT. Residues: CASSLGGIEAFF.

This clonotype was picked up a small number of times. The chain carries TRBV2 and TRBJ2-5; 11 bases align to TRBD2. V lost 4 bases and J lost 4; bases outside the gene matches: 8. Germline CDR1 and CDR2: SNHLY and FYNNEI. This CDR3 has 16 amino acids. CDR3 in amino acids: CASSADLAGGLETQYF. In DNA, the CDR3 is TGTGCCAGCAGTGCAGACCTAGCGGGGGGATTAGAGACCCAGTACTTC.

There are many counts of this clonotype. V usage is TRBV20-1 and J usage is TRBJ1-5, with D perhaps TRBD1 (6 bases). This CDR3 contains 15 residues. Germline CDR1 and CDR2: DFQATT and SNEGSKA (reference sequence). Trimming left V 6 bases short and J 5 bases short, with 20 bases between. For the CDR3, the DNA is TGCAGTGCCGGCCCCGGAACAGGGCAATATCAGCCCCAGCATTTT. Its translation: CSAGPGTGQYQPQHF.

This clonotype has at least ten counts. The rearrangement uses TRBV29-1 and TRBJ1-1; 8 bases are a match to TRBD1. Germline V gene data show CDR1 as SQVTM and CDR2 as ANQGSEA. V lost 4 bases, J lost 4 bases, and 8 bases stayed unmatched. The CDR3 runs to 14 residues. CDR3 bases: TGCAGCGTTGCCTCCCAGGGGGCGAGCACTGAAGCTTTCTTT. Translating gives CSVASQGASTEAFF.

In its sample, this clonotype was seen a few times. This chain joins TRBV7-3 and TRBJ1-6; D unresolved. The CDR3 spans 13 residues. CDR1 and CDR2 from the germline V gene are SGHTA and FQGTGA. Between the trimmed V and J ends, which lost 5 bases and 6 bases, there was a span of 8 bases. The CDR3 protein is CASSLRGNSPLHF. For the CDR3, the DNA is TGTGCCAGCAGCCTTCGTGGTAATTCACCCCTCCACTTT.

The chain joins TRBV18 to TRBJ2-7; 9 nucleotides align to TRBD2. This CDR3 region has 15 residues. J lost 1 base, V lost 6 bases, and 7 bases had no gene match. Germline assignment: CDR1 KGHSH and CDR2 LQKENI. The CDR3 DNA reads as TGTGCCAGCTCCCCTCGAGCGGGGGGATCCTACGAGCAGTACTTC. Its protein is CASSPRAGGSYEQYF.

This clonotype was detected a few times. The chain uses TRBV7-9 and TRBJ2-7; TRBD2 matches at 11 bases. Germline CDR1 SEHNR, CDR2 FQNEAQ (reference sequence). The V segment lost 6 bases and the J segment 1 base; nucleotides outside the gene matches: 8. The CDR3 extends over 16 amino acids. This chain's CDR3 is CASSHRTSGRSYEQYF. The DNA for the CDR3 is TGTGCCAGCAGTCATCGGACTAGCGGGCGATCCTACGAGCAGTACTTC.

This clonotype appeared a few times. Compared with germline, one end of the junction differs, possibly owing to a read error. The rearrangement links TRBV6-2 or TRBV6-3 to TRBJ1-6; TRBD1 agrees at 11 bases. Germline loops: CDR1 MNHEY, CDR2 SVGEGT. The CDR3 runs 14 residues. The CDR3 nucleotides are TGTGCCAGCAGGCGGGACAGGGGGAATTCATCCCTCCACTTT. Translating gives CASRRDRGNSSLHF.

This clonotype was observed a handful of times. The rearrangement links TRBV20-1 to TRBJ2-3, with TRBD2 identical over 9 bases. The CDR3 consists of 14 residues. Germline V gene sequence: CDR1 DFQATT, CDR2 SNEGSKA (reference sequence). V trimming: 4 bases; J trimming: 2 bases; junction bases outside the gene matches: 4. The CDR3 DNA reads TGCAGTGCTACCTTAGCGGGAGTCACAGATACGCAGTATTTT. Translating gives CSATLAGVTDTQYF.

The chain has TRBV28 and TRBJ2-1; TRBD2 aligns across 7 bases. The CDR3 has 15 residues. With V trimmed by 6 bases and J by 1 base, 6 bases remained unmatched. Germline V gene sequence: CDR1 MDHEN, CDR2 SYDVKM. DNA of the CDR3: TGTGCCAGCAGCTATAGCGGGTTTTCCTACAATGAGCAGTTCTTC. This translates into CASSYSGFSYNEQFF.

By sample fraction, this clonotype is medium-sized. The rearrangement links TRBV5-1 to TRBJ2-3; no clear D gene. This CDR3 has 14 residues. The V gene's germline CDR1 is SGHRS and CDR2 YFSETQ. Trimming cost V 2 bases and J 4 bases, with 11 bases left between them. The chain's CDR3 is CASSLVSMADTQYF. The CDR3 DNA is TGCGCCAGCAGCTTAGTGAGCATGGCAGATACGCAGTATTTT.

The chain employs TRBV7-8 and TRBJ1-6; D unresolved. The CDR3 covers 14 residues. V dropped 1 base and J dropped 10 bases, with 11 bases sitting between them. Looked up from germline, CDR1 is SGHVS and CDR2 is FQNEAQ. CDR3 nucleotide sequence: TGTGCCAGCAGCTTAGACAGCAATAGGTCACCCCTCCACTTT. It specifies CASSLDSNRSPLHF.

There are many counts of this clonotype. The J gene is TRBJ2-1, the V gene TRBV3-1; no firm D call. CDR1 is LGHDT and CDR2 is YNNKEL in the germline V gene (reference sequence). This CDR3 region has 13 residues. Trimming removed 4 bases from V and 5 bases from J, with 9 bases in between. This chain's CDR3 is CASSRKVHNEQFF. The DNA of the CDR3 is TGTGCCAGCAGCCGAAAGGTACACAATGAGCAGTTCTTC.

This clonotype was seen a few times. This chain connects TRBV18 to TRBJ2-5; 8 bases match TRBD1. This CDR3 is 12 amino acids long. CDR1 KGHSH and CDR2 LQKENI come from the germline V gene. The ends lost 5 bases at V and 4 bases at J; junction bases unmatched: 0. The CDR3 loop is CASSGQGETQYF. For the CDR3, the DNA is TGTGCCAGCTCAGGACAGGGAGAGACCCAGTACTTC.

This clonotype has at least ten counts. The rearrangement uses TRBV6-6 and TRBJ2-2, with a weak D call TRBD1 (6 bases). Germline V gives CDR1 MNHNY, CDR2 SVGAGI (reference sequence). V lost 5 bases and J lost 4, with 14 bases in between. This CDR3 is 15 amino acids long. CDR3 residues: CASSPTPRGTGELFF. CDR3 coding DNA: TGTGCCAGCAGTCCAACCCCCAGGGGCACCGGGGAGCTGTTTTTT.

There are many counts of this clonotype. The chain links TRBV7-6 to TRBJ2-2, with a possible D match to TRBD1 (6 bases). The germline V gene encodes CDR1 SGHVS and CDR2 FNYEAQ. The CDR3 is 15 residues long. The V gene lost 5 bases and the J gene lost 1 base, with 11 bases spanning the gap. CDR3 protein: CASSVGAENTGELFF. In DNA, the CDR3 is TGTGCCAGCAGCGTGGGGGCGGAGAACACCGGGGAGCTGTTTTTT.

This clonotype has just a few counts. J is TRBJ2-3 and V is TRBV18; D gene ambiguous. The CDR3 runs to 16 residues. The germline V gene encodes CDR1 KGHSH and CDR2 LQKENI. V shed 0 bases and J shed 4 bases, with 14 bases lying between them. DNA for the CDR3: TGTGCCAGCTCACCACCGTTCTCGAGTGCACCAGATACGCAGTATTTT. Its translation: CASSPPFSSAPDTQYF.

This clonotype occurred a few times. The conserved closing phenylalanine or tryptophan is absent in this CDR3, likely reflecting a read error. The chain couples TRBV13 to TRBJ2-3; 7 positions agree with TRBD1. This CDR3 contains 11 residues. With 4 bases clipped from V and 11 bases from J, the junction kept 3 bases outside the gene matches. CDR1 and CDR2 from the germline V gene are PRHDT and FYEKMQ (reference sequence). CDR3 amino acids: CASSYRQGQYL. DNA for the CDR3: TGTGCCAGCAGCTATCGACAGGGGCAGTATCTT.

This clonotype was seen only a few times. V is TRBV5-1 and J is TRBJ2-6; the match to TRBD2 covers 14 bases. V shed 4 bases, J shed 3 bases, and the junction held 9 bases outside the gene matches. Germline CDR1 SGHRS, CDR2 YFSETQ. The CDR3 runs 19 residues. CDR3 coding DNA: TGCGCCAGCAGCCCGACCGGGACTAGCGGGAGTTTTGGGGCCAACGTCCTGACTTTC. Amino acid sequence: CASSPTGTSGSFGANVLTF.

This clonotype occurred a few times. The genes are TRBV7-9 and TRBJ1-2, with D unresolved. V lost 1 base to trimming and J lost 9 bases, with 15 bases between them. This CDR3 has 14 residues. Germline V gives CDR1 SEHNR, CDR2 FQNEAQ (reference sequence). CDR3 in DNA: TGTGCCAGCAGCTTAGTGGCGGAGCATCGGAGCTACACCTTC. Its protein is CASSLVAEHRSYTF.